Included here is one T cell receptor beta chain sequence, with context. This entry comes from a study of blood T cell repertoires in COVID-19. The table came from immunoSEQ multiplex PCR; TCRdb's copy has only in-frame clones and leaves some out. The data hold 65,000 to 70,000 clones, with just over 85% observed a single time. The V and J ends lost 1 base and 4 bases respectively, with 5 bases between them. CDR1 is SGHRS and CDR2 is YFSETQ in the germline V gene. The length of the CDR3 is 13 residues. This chain connects TRBV5-1 to TRBJ1-4; D is uncertain. Sequences were obtained from peripheral blood. This clonotype was obtained from a man aged 50 or older with acute or convalescent COVID-19. CDR3: CASSLHSNEKLFF. In nucleotides, the CDR3 is TGCGCCAGCAGCTTGCACAGTAATGAAAAACTGTTTTTT.